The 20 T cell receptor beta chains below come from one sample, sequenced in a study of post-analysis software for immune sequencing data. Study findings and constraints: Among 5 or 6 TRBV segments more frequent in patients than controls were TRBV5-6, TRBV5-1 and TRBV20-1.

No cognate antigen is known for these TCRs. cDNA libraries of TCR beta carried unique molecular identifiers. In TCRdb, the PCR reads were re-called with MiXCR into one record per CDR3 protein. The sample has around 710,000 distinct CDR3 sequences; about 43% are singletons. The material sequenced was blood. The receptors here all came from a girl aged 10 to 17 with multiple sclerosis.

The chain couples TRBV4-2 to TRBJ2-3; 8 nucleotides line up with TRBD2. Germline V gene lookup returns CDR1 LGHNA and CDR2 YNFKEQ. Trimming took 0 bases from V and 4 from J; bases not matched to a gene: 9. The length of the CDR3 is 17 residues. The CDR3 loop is CASSQEVGASGPDTQYF. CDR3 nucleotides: TGTGCCAGCAGCCAAGAGGTCGGGGCTAGCGGGCCAGATACGCAGTATTTT.

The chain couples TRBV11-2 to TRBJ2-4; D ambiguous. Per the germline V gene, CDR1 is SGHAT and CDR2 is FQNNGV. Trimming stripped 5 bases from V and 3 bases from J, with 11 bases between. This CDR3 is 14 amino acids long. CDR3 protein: CASSPRTRKNIQYF. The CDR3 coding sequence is TGTGCCAGCAGCCCTCGGACCCGCAAAAACATTCAGTACTTC.

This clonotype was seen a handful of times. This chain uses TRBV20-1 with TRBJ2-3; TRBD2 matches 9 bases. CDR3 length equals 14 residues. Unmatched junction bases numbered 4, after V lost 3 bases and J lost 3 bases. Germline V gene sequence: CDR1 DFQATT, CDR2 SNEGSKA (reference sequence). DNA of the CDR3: TGCAGTGCTAGGGTTAGCGGGAGAACAGATACGCAGTATTTT. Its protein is CSARVSGRTDTQYF.

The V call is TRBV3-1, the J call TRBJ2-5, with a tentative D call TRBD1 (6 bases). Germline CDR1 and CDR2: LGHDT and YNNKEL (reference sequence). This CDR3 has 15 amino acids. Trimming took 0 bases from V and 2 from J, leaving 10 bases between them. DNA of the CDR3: TGTGCCAGCAGCCAAGACCGGGACAAACAAGAGACCCAGTACTTC. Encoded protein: CASSQDRDKQETQYF.

Written as DNA, the CDR3 is TGTGCCAGCCGGCCGAATATAGCAGCTGAGCAGTTCTTC. This sequence encodes CASRPNIAAEQFF. The chain carries TRBV25-1 and TRBJ2-1; D is ambiguous. Deletions cut 8 bases from V and 9 bases from J, with 17 bases between. CDR1 is MGHDK, CDR2 SYGVNS, per germline. This CDR3 has 13 residues.

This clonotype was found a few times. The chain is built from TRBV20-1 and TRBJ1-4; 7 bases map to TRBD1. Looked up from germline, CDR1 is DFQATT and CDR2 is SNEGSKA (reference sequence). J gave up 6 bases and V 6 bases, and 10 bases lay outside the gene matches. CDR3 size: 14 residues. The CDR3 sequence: CSAPPAGGYEKLFF. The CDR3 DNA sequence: TGCAGTGCCCCTCCCGCAGGGGGATATGAAAAACTGTTTTTT.

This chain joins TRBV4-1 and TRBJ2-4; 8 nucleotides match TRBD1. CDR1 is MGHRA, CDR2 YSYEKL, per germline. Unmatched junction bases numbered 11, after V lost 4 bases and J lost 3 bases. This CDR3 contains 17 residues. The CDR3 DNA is TGCGCCAGCAGCCCCGAAACAGGGGGTTTGGTCAAAAACATTCAGTACTTC. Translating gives CASSPETGGLVKNIQYF.

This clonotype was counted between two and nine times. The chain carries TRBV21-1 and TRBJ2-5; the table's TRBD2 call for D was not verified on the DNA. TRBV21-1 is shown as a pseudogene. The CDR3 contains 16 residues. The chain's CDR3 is CASSKVTGRVNETQYF. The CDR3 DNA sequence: TGTGCCAGCAGCAAAGTGACCGGCAGGGTAAATGAGACCCAGTACTTC.

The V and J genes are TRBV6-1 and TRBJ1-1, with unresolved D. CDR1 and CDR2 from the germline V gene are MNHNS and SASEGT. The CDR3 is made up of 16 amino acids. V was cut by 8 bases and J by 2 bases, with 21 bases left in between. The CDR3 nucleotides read TGTGCCAGCCGTCTCGCTCTAGTCGGGATTAACACTGAAGCTTTCTTT. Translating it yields CASRLALVGINTEAFF.

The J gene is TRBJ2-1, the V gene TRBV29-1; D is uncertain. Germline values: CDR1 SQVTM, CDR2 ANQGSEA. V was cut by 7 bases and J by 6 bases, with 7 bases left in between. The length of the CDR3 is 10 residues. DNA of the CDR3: TGCAGCGCTTGGTTCAATGAGCAGTTCTTC. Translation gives CSAWFNEQFF.

CDR3 amino acids: CASSLLRGPRGDTQYF. CDR3 in DNA: TGTGCCAGCAGTTTGCTCAGGGGTCCCCGAGGAGATACGCAGTATTTT. The J gene is TRBJ2-3, the V gene TRBV27, with D perhaps matching TRBD1 (6 bases). V gave up 3 bases and J gave up 5 bases, with 18 bases separating them. Germline CDR1 is MNHEY and CDR2 is SMNVEV (reference sequence). This CDR3 region has 16 residues.

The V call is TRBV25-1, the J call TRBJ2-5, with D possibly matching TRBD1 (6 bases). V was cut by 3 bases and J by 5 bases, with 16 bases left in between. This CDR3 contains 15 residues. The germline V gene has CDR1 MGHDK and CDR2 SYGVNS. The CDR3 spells CASSDGGNPGETQYF. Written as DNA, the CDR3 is TGTGCCAGCAGTGATGGGGGCAATCCAGGGGAGACCCAGTACTTC.

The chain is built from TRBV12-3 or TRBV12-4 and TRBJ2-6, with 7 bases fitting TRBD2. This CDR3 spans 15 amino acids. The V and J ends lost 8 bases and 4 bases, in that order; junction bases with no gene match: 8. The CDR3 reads CASGTRLAGANVLTF. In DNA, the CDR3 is TGTGCCAGCGGTACAAGACTAGCCGGGGCCAACGTCCTGACTTTC.

Written as DNA, the CDR3 is TGTGCCAGCAGTTACGGACAGGGGAACGATGAAAAACTGTTTTTT. It encodes CASSYGQGNDEKLFF. The gene calls are TRBV6-6 and TRBJ1-4, with 9 bases aligning to TRBD1. The germline CDR1 and CDR2 sequences are MNHNY and SVGAGI (reference sequence). With V trimmed by 2 bases and J by 6 bases, 4 bases remained unmatched. The CDR3 covers 15 residues.

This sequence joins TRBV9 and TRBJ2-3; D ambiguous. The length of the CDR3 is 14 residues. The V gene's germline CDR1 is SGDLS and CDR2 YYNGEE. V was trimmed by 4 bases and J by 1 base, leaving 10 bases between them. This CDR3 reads CASSLRTGTDTQYF. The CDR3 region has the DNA TGTGCCAGCAGCCTCAGAACCGGCACAGATACGCAGTATTTT. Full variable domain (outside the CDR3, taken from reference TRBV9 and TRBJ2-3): DSGVTQTPKHLITATGQRVTLRCSPRSGDLSVYWYQQSLDQGLQFLIQYYNGEERAKGNILERFSAQQFPDLHSELNLSSLELGDSALYFCASSLRTGTDTQYFGPGTRLTVL.

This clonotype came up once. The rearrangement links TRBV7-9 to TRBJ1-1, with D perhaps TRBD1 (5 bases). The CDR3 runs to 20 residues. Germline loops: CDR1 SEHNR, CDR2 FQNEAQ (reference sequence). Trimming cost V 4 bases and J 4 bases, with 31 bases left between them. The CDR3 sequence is CASSSRAPVGAQWMSTEAFF. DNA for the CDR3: TGTGCCAGCAGCTCAAGGGCTCCGGTTGGGGCTCAGTGGATGAGCACTGAAGCTTTCTTT. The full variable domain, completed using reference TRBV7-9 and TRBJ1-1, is DTGVSQNPRHKITKRGQNVTFRCDPISEHNRLYWYRQTLGQGPEFLTYFQNEAQLEKSRLLSDRFSAERPKGSFSTLEIQRTEQGDSAMYLCASSSRAPVGAQWMSTEAFFGQGTRLTVV.

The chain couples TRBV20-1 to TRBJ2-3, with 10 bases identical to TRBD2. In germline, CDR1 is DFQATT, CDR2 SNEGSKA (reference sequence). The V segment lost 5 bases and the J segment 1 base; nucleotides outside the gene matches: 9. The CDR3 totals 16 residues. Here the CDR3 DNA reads TGCAGTGCTTTCCAAGCGGGAGGGCCCCGCACAGATACGCAGTATTTT. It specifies CSAFQAGGPRTDTQYF.

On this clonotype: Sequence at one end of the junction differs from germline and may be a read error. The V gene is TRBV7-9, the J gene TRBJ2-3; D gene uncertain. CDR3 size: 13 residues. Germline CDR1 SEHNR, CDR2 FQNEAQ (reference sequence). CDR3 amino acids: CTSSPRNTDTQYF. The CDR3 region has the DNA TGTACCAGCAGCCCTCGAAACACAGATACGCAGTATTTT.

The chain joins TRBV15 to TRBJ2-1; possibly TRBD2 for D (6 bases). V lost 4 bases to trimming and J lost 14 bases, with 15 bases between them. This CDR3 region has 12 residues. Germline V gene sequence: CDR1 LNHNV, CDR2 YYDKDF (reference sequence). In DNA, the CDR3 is TGTGCCACCAGCACAATGGAGGGGATGAAGTTCTTC. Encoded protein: CATSTMEGMKFF.

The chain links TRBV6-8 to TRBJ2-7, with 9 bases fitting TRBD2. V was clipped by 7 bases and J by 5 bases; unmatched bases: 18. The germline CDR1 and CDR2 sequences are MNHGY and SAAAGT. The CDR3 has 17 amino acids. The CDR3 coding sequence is TGTGCCAGCACCTATGGGGCTAGCGGGATCCCCTACAACGAGCAGTACTTC. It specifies CASTYGASGIPYNEQYF.